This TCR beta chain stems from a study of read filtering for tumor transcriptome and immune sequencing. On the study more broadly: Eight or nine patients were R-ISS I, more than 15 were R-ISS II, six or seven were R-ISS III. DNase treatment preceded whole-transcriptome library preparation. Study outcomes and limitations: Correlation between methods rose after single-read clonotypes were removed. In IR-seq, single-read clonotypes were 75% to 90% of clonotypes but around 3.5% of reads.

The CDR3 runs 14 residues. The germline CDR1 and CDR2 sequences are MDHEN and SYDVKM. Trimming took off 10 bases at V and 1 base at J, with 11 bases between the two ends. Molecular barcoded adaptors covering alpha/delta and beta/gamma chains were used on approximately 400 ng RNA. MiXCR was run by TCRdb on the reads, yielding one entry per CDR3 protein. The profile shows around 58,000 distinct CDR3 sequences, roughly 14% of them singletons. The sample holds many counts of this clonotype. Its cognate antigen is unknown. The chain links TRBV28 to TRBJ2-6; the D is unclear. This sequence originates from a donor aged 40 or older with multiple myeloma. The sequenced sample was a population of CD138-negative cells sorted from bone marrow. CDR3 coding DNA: TGTGCCAACTCAAAAAGGTCTGGGGCCAACGTCCTGACTTTC. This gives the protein CANSKRSGANVLTF.